This note documents a single TCR beta chain sequence. This CDR3 has 14 residues. Germline trimming cut 7 bases from V and 9 bases from J; bases unmatched to any gene: 15. From germline, CDR1 is SQVTM and CDR2 ANQGSEA. TCRdb used MiXCR to reprocess the 5' RACE reads, holding one entry per CDR3 protein. The table lists 45,000 to 75,000 distinct CDR3 sequences, around 10% of them singletons. The data were taken from a study of early T cells in non-severe SARS-CoV-2 infection. This chain uses TRBV29-1 with TRBJ2-1; 7 bases line up with TRBD2. The material sequenced was whole blood. This clonotype was sampled from an adult who was a healthcare worker with PCR-confirmed SARS-CoV-2 infection or an uninfected control (not recorded which). The chain's CDR3 is CSARRGGSIGEQFF. CDR3 in DNA: TGCAGCGCCCGAAGGGGCGGGAGTATCGGTGAGCAGTTCTTC.